The 26 T cell receptor beta chains given below trace back to one sample, sequenced in a study of T cell changes during pregnancy in multiple sclerosis. Libraries were prepared by immunoSEQ multiplex PCR; TCRdb keeps only in-frame clonotypes and omits some of them. The table shows approximately 50,000 clones, with nearly 95% occurring only once. The input for sequencing was CD4+ T cells from peripheral blood mononuclear cells, taken after pregnancy. These receptors were collected from a female donor in good health, enrolled as a control in a pregnancy study.

J is TRBJ2-5 and V is TRBV5-6; unclear D gene. From germline, CDR1 is SGHDT and CDR2 YYEEEE. This CDR3 is 13 amino acids long. The V end lost 0 bases, the J end lost 14 bases, and 17 bases lay between the germline ends. CDR3 amino acids: CASSLANPPRPYF. The CDR3 bases are TGTGCCAGCAGCTTGGCCAACCCGCCTAGGCCCTACTTC. The variable domain in full, completed from reference TRBV5-6 and TRBJ2-5, reads DAGVTQSPTHLIKTRGQQVTLRCSPKSGHDTVSWYQQALGQGPQFIFQYYEEEERQRGNFPDRFSGHQFPNYSSELNVNALLLGDSALYLCASSLANPPRPYFGPGTRLLVL.

For the CDR3, the DNA is TGTGCCAGCAGCTCGGGAACTGAAGGCAATCAGCCCCAGCATTTT. Protein product: CASSSGTEGNQPQHF. J is TRBJ1-5 and V is TRBV4-2, with D unclear. The CDR3 is 15 residues long. The V end lost 5 bases, the J end lost 2 bases, and 13 bases lay between the germline ends. Germline V gene data show CDR1 as LGHNA and CDR2 as YNFKEQ.

The rearrangement links TRBV28 to TRBJ1-2; 11 nucleotides agree with TRBD1. Germline V gene sequence: CDR1 MDHEN, CDR2 SYDVKM. V lost 5 bases and J lost 4; bases outside the gene matches: 3. CDR3 length: 14 amino acids. The CDR3 DNA reads as TGTGCCAGCAGTACGGGACAGGGGGGCTATGGCTACACCTTC. Protein product: CASSTGQGGYGYTF.

V gene TRBV10-3 combines with J gene TRBJ1-5; TRBD1 is a possible D gene (5 bases). Per the germline V gene, CDR1 is ENHRY and CDR2 is SYGVKD. The CDR3 spans 17 residues. V dropped 0 bases and J dropped 5 bases, with 17 bases sitting between them. The CDR3 nucleotides are TGTGCCATCAGTGAGTCTAGTGGGGGGAGGGACTATCAGCCCCAGCATTTT. This gives the protein CAISESSGGRDYQPQHF.

The genes are TRBV5-1 and TRBJ2-3, with 10 bases aligning to TRBD2. CDR3 length: 15 residues. V was pared by 3 bases and J by 2 bases, with 3 bases of the junction left unmatched. Germline CDR1 is SGHRS and CDR2 is YFSETQ. CDR3 loop: CASSSGLADTDTQYF. DNA of the CDR3: TGCGCCAGCAGCTCCGGACTAGCGGACACAGATACGCAGTATTTT.

This clone was seen more than once but under ten times. The chain uses TRBV27 and TRBJ1-2; 7 bases are a match to TRBD1. The V segment lost 5 bases and the J segment 8 bases; nucleotides outside the gene matches: 14. Germline V gives CDR1 MNHEY, CDR2 SMNVEV (reference sequence). The CDR3 totals 15 residues. CDR3 in DNA: TGTGCCAGCAGTGGAGGCACAGGGGTGGTGCGCGGCTACACCTTC. As protein: CASSGGTGVVRGYTF.

V gene TRBV7-9 combines with J gene TRBJ1-2, with TRBD1 identical over 8 bases. CDR1 and CDR2 (germline): SEHNR, FQNEAQ (reference sequence). CDR3 size: 15 residues. V trimming: 6 bases; J trimming: 2 bases; junction bases outside the gene matches: 8. CDR3 loop: CASSPKTGVNYGYTF. DNA for the CDR3: TGTGCCAGCAGTCCTAAGACAGGGGTAAACTATGGCTACACCTTC.

This chain joins TRBV6-6 and TRBJ1-1; 10 nucleotides agree with TRBD1. The V gene's germline CDR1 is MNHNY and CDR2 SVGAGI (reference sequence). The CDR3 has 15 residues. The junction had 4 bases not matched to a gene; V was cut back by 2 bases and J by 4 bases. CDR3 region: CASSYGRTGGTEAFF. As DNA, the CDR3 is TGTGCCAGCAGTTACGGCCGGACAGGGGGCACTGAAGCTTTCTTT.

The chain joins TRBV2 to TRBJ1-1; D perhaps matches TRBD1 (6 bases). This CDR3 is built from 15 residues. Germline CDR1 SNHLY, CDR2 FYNNEI. The ends were cut back, 2 bases at V and 5 bases at J, with 15 bases in the middle. CDR3 in amino acids: CASSENQGRGTEAFF. The CDR3 region has the DNA TGTGCCAGCAGTGAAAATCAGGGGCGAGGAACTGAAGCTTTCTTT.

This chain links TRBV29-1 with TRBJ2-7; 7 nucleotides line up with TRBD1. Trimming at V came to 0 bases and at J to 0 bases, leaving 5 bases not matched to a gene. Germline CDR1 and CDR2: SQVTM and ANQGSEA. This CDR3 region has 15 residues. The CDR3 spells CSVEEGTASSYEQYF. For the CDR3, the DNA is TGCAGCGTTGAAGAAGGGACAGCTAGCTCCTACGAGCAGTACTTC.

A note on this clone: A junction end diverges from the germline sequence, so it may reflect a read error. The rearrangement uses TRBV7-7 and TRBJ2-6; D not resolved. The CDR3 spans 18 residues. The germline V gene has CDR1 SSHAT and CDR2 FNYEAQ (reference sequence). CDR3 in DNA: TGTGCTAGCAGCACCCATGCAGGTCTACCCTCTGGGGCCAACGTCCTGACTTTC. Its protein is CASSTHAGLPSGANVLTF. Together with reference TRBV7-7 and TRBJ2-6, the CDR3 gives the full variable domain: GAGVSQSPRYKVTKRGQDVTLRCDPISSHATLYWYQQALGQGPEFLTYFNYEAQPDKSGLPSDRFSAERPEGSISTLTIQRTEQRDSAMYRCASSTHAGLPSGANVLTFGAGSRLTVL.

The V and J genes are TRBV5-4 and TRBJ1-6; D unresolved. This CDR3 contains 12 residues. V was cut by 4 bases and J by 7 bases, with 6 bases left in between. The germline V gene encodes CDR1 SGHNT and CDR2 YYREEE (reference sequence). Written as DNA, the CDR3 is TGTGCCAGCAGCACACAGAATTCACCCCTCCACTTT. Amino acids: CASSTQNSPLHF.

The rearrangement links TRBV7-9 to TRBJ2-1; D is unresolved. The CDR3 extends over 11 amino acids. V lost 3 bases and J lost 7, with 4 bases in between. The germline V gene encodes CDR1 SEHNR and CDR2 FQNEAQ (reference sequence). CDR3 residues: CASSLSNEQFF. The DNA for the CDR3 is TGTGCCAGCAGCTTGTCGAATGAGCAGTTCTTC.

In this sample, this clone turned up once. The rearrangement uses TRBV7-8 and TRBJ1-4, with 9 bases lining up with TRBD1. The germline CDR1 and CDR2 sequences are SGHVS and FQNEAQ. The CDR3 extends over 16 amino acids. Trimming at V came to 6 bases and at J to 8 bases, leaving 13 bases not matched to a gene. The CDR3: CASRAGQGPKREKLFF. In DNA, the CDR3 is TGTGCCAGCAGGGCAGGACAGGGGCCAAAAAGGGAAAAACTGTTTTTT.

The chain links TRBV18 to TRBJ2-3, with 7 nucleotides matching TRBD1. With 4 bases clipped from V and 2 bases from J, the junction kept 6 bases outside the gene matches. Germline CDR1 reads KGHSH; CDR2 reads LQKENI. The CDR3 spans 15 residues. DNA of the CDR3: TGTGCCAGCTCACGACAGGGCTCCTACACAGATACGCAGTATTTT. This encodes CASSRQGSYTDTQYF.

V and J are TRBV2 and TRBJ2-2; tentatively, D is TRBD1 (6 bases). Trimming shortened V by 5 bases and J by 7 bases, and 8 bases separated the two germline ends. This CDR3 comprises 12 residues. Germline-derived CDR1 and CDR2 are SNHLY and FYNNEI. CDR3 amino acids: CASSQGYGELFF. The CDR3 region has the DNA TGTGCCAGCAGTCAGGGGTACGGGGAGCTGTTTTTT.

This chain links TRBV5-1 with TRBJ2-5, with 8 bases aligning to TRBD2. Germline lookup yields CDR1 SGHRS and CDR2 YFSETQ. The CDR3 length is 15 residues. V lost 3 bases to trimming and J lost 1 base; unmatched junction nucleotides: 5. The CDR3 coding sequence is TGCGCCAGCAGCTCCTCCGGGACTAGCCAAGAGACCCAGTACTTC. It yields the protein CASSSSGTSQETQYF.

The chain is built from TRBV30 and TRBJ2-2; 7 bases agree with TRBD2. The germline gives CDR1 GTSNPN, CDR2 SVGIG (reference sequence). J lost 0 bases, V lost 0 bases, and 4 bases had no gene match. This CDR3 has 16 residues. The CDR3 loop is CAWSVLGLANTGELFF. The CDR3 DNA follows: TGTGCCTGGAGTGTACTTGGACTAGCGAACACCGGGGAGCTGTTTTTT.

J is TRBJ2-1 and V is TRBV5-1, with TRBD2 identical over 14 bases. CDR3 length equals 17 residues. The V segment lost 4 bases and the J segment 0 bases; nucleotides outside the gene matches: 3. Germline V gene data show CDR1 as SGHRS and CDR2 as YFSETQ. For the CDR3, the DNA is TGCGCCAGCAGCGGGGGGACTAGCGGGAGCTCCTACAATGAGCAGTTCTTC. Translating gives CASSGGTSGSSYNEQFF.

The rearrangement links TRBV29-1 to TRBJ2-3, with D maybe TRBD2 (5 bases). The CDR3 spans 14 residues. Between the trimmed V and J ends, which lost 3 bases and 0 bases, there was a span of 10 bases. Germline V CDR1 and CDR2: SQVTM, ANQGSEA. The CDR3 loop reads CSVEDSLSTDTQYF. The CDR3 region has the DNA TGCAGCGTTGAGGACTCGCTTAGCACAGATACGCAGTATTTT.

The V gene is TRBV6-1, the J gene TRBJ1-3, with TRBD1 matching over 7 bases. The CDR3 has 15 residues. The ends lost 11 bases at V and 0 bases at J; junction bases unmatched: 10. Germline V lookup: CDR1 MNHNS, CDR2 SASEGT. The CDR3 reads CAVGQGVNSGNTIYF. In nucleotides, the CDR3 is TGTGCCGTCGGTCAGGGGGTAAACTCTGGAAACACCATATATTTT.

This clone was seen more than once but under ten times. V gene TRBV19 combines with J gene TRBJ1-2, with 9 bases lining up with TRBD1. Trimming took 7 bases from V and 5 from J; bases not matched to a gene: 11. This CDR3 comprises 15 residues. Germline assignment: CDR1 LNHDA and CDR2 SQIVND (reference sequence). In nucleotides, the CDR3 is TGTGCCAGTACTCCTTCTGTCGGGACAGGGTATGGCTACACCTTC. It encodes CASTPSVGTGYGYTF.

This clone has just a few counts. This chain joins TRBV29-1 and TRBJ2-3; 8 nucleotides line up with TRBD2. Trimming cost V 7 bases and J 0 bases; bases outside gene matches: 6. The CDR3 is 14 amino acids. Germline CDR1 reads SQVTM; CDR2 reads ANQGSEA. CDR3 residues: CSGRGGTSTDTQYF. Written as DNA, the CDR3 is TGCAGCGGACGGGGGGGAACTAGCACAGATACGCAGTATTTT.

V usage is TRBV16 and J usage is TRBJ2-4; 8 bases are shared with TRBD1. The V segment lost 4 bases and the J segment 8 bases; nucleotides outside the gene matches: 7. Per the germline V gene, CDR1 is KGHSY and CDR2 is FQNENV. The CDR3 covers 14 residues. The CDR3 loop reads CASSPTGARDIQYF. The CDR3 DNA sequence: TGTGCCAGCAGCCCGACAGGGGCGAGGGACATTCAGTACTTC.

The V and J genes are TRBV9 and TRBJ2-7, with 10 bases lining up with TRBD1. This CDR3 region has 15 residues. V was pared by 3 bases and J by 5 bases, with 8 bases of the junction left unmatched. The germline gives CDR1 SGDLS, CDR2 YYNGEE. In DNA, the CDR3 is TGTGCCAGCAGCGCCGAAGACAGGGGGCGGAACGAGCAGTACTTC. Amino acids: CASSAEDRGRNEQYF.

The V gene is TRBV2, the J gene TRBJ2-7, with 9 nucleotides matching TRBD2. CDR1 and CDR2 from the germline V gene are SNHLY and FYNNEI. CDR3 length equals 17 residues. With V trimmed by 8 bases and J by 4 bases, 18 bases remained unmatched. The CDR3 DNA reads as TGTGCCAGCGCCGGTCTAGCGGGATCCCTCCTCCCTTACGAGCAGTACTTC. As protein: CASAGLAGSLLPYEQYF.